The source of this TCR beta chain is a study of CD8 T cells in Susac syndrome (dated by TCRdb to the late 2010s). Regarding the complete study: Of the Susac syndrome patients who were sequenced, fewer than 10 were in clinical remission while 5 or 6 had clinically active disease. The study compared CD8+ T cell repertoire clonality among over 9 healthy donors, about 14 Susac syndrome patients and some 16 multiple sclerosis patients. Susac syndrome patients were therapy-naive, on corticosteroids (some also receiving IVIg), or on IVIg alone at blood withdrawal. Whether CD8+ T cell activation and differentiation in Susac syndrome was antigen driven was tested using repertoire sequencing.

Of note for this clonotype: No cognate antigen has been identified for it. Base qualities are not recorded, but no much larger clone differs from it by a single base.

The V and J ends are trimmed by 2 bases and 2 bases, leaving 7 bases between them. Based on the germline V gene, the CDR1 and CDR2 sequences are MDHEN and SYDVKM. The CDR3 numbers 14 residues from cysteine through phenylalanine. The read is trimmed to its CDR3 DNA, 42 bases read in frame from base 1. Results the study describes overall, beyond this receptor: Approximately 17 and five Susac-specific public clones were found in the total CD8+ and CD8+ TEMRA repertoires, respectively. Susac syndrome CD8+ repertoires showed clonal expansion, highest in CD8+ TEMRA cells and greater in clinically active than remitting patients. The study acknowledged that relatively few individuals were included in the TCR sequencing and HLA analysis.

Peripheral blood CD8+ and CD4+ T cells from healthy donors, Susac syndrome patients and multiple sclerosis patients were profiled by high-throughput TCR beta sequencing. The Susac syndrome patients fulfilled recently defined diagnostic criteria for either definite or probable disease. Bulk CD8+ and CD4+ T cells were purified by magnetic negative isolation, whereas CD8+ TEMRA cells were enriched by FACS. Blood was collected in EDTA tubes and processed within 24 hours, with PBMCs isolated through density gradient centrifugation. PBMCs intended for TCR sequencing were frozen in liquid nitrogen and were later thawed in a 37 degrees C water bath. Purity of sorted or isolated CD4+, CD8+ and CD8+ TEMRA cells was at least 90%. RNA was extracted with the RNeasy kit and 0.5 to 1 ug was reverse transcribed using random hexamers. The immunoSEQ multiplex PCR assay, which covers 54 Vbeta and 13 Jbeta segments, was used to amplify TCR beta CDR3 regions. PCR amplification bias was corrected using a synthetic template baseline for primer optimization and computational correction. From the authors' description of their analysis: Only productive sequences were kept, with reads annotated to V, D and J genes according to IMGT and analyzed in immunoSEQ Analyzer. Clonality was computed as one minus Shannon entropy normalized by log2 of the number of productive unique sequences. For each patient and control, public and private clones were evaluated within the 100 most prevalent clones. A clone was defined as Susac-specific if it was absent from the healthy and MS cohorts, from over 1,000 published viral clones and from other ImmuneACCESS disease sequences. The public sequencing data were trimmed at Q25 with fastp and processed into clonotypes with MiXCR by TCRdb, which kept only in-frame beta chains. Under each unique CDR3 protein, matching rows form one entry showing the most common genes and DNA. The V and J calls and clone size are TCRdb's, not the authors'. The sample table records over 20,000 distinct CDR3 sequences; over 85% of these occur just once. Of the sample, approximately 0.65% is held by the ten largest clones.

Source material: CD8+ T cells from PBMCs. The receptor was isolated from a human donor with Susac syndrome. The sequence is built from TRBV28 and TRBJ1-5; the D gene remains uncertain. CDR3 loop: CASSLGGGNQPQHF. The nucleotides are TGTGCCAGCAGTTTAGGAGGTGGCAATCAGCCCCAGCATTTT.